What follows is one T cell receptor (beta chain) and its context. The sample originates from a study of T cell clones after liver transplantation. About the research overall: Without induction therapy, subjects received standard immunosuppression until 12-24 months post-transplant.

Germline V CDR1 and CDR2: LGHNT, FRNRAP. With V trimmed by 6 bases and J by 5 bases, 3 bases remained unmatched. The CDR3 has 12 amino acids. Clones were sequenced by immunoSEQ multiplex PCR, and TCRdb holds only the in-frame ones, with some missing. The profile shows roughly 17,000 clones, around 80% of them singletons. This receptor was identified in a human patient who received a liver transplant. Some of these T cells may belong to the graft donor. The chain couples TRBV12-5 to TRBJ1-1; 7 nucleotides line up with TRBD1. The sample consisted of CD8+ T cells from blood, taken about 50 months after liver transplant. The CDR3 DNA sequence: TGTGCTAGTGGGTTACAGGGGACTGAAGCTTTCTTT. This translates into CASGLQGTEAFF.